This TCR beta chain emerged from a study of Ad26.COV2.S vaccination and SARS-CoV-2 variants. On the study more broadly: By the intramuscular route, Ad26.COV2.S was given once, or twice 56 days apart.

Some clones are missing from TCRdb's copy, which holds only in-frame ones; the method was immunoSEQ multiplex PCR. The table includes roughly 510,000 clones, around 88% detected once. The treatment was: around 19 received Ad26.COV2.S at low or high dose, single or two shots; about 5 received placebo; per-sample allocation not given. Specimen acquisition occurred on day 63 following the initial vaccine or placebo injection. The donor's status was that of an adult aged 18-55 years in Boston. Germline V gene data show CDR1 as MNHNY and CDR2 as SVGAGI (reference sequence). The CDR3 covers 16 residues. The V and J ends lost 5 bases and 4 bases respectively, with 19 bases between them.

This sequence was found in a person aged 18-60 years who received the Ad26.COV2.S COVID-19 vaccine or a placebo. The source was peripheral blood, collected in a trial of Ad26.COV2.S vaccine versus placebo. The chain has TRBV6-6 and TRBJ2-3; tentatively, D is TRBD1 (6 bases). CDR3 sequence (DNA): TGTGCCAGCAGTCCCCGTCGAGGGGGTTTTGCAGATACGCAGTATTTT. It is translated as CASSPRRGGFADTQYF.